The 22 T cell receptor beta chains in this list originate from one sample, sequenced in a study of CXCR3-negative and CXCR3-positive naive CD8 T cells. 5' RACE that incorporated UMI labels was used to prepare the TRB cDNA libraries. With the 5' RACE reads reprocessed, TCRdb shows one record per CDR3 protein and no DNA. The sample table includes about 82,000 distinct CDR3 sequences. The sample comprised naive CXCR3- CD8+ T cells from blood. Noted subset: CD45RO-CCR7+CD27+CD95- naive CD8+ T cells lacking CXCR3 (TNR3-). Receptors originate from a human donor in good health. Some clones in this sample may be carry-over from other donors' samples.

V is TRBV6-5 and J is TRBJ2-1; as DNA is missing, the TRBD2 call by TCRdb cannot be tested. This CDR3 is 14 amino acids long. From germline, CDR1 is MNHEY and CDR2 SVGAGI. CDR3 sequence reads: CASRLAGVSDEQFF.

The chain carries TRBV29-1 and TRBJ2-5; TCRdb calls TRBD2, which cannot be checked without DNA. Germline values: CDR1 SQVTM, CDR2 ANQGSEA. The CDR3 loop spans 14 amino acids. The CDR3 sequence is CSVIPYLAEETQYF.

The chain links TRBV12-3 or TRBV12-4 to TRBJ2-6. CDR3 length: 14 amino acids. CDR3 in amino acids: CASSAHSGANVLTF.

The chain has TRBV10-3 and TRBJ2-3; the TRBD2 assignment by TCRdb is unverifiable without DNA. The length of the CDR3 is 17 residues. Germline V lookup: CDR1 ENHRY, CDR2 SYGVKD. The CDR3 spells CAIRTLGSGGATDTQYF.

The chain links TRBV20-1 to TRBJ2-5; the D call of TRBD2 rests on TCRdb alone, since no DNA is present to check it. Per the germline V gene, CDR1 is DFQATT and CDR2 is SNEGSKA (reference sequence). CDR3 length: 13 residues. CDR3 sequence: CSAPAAGEETQYF.

The chain uses TRBV6-2 or TRBV6-3 and TRBJ2-7. The CDR3 spans 14 residues. Germline V gene sequence: CDR1 MNHEY, CDR2 SVGEGT. CDR3 loop: CASSYSGFSYEQYF.

V and J are TRBV6-4 and TRBJ2-3; the TRBD2 assignment by TCRdb is unverifiable without DNA. Germline V CDR1 and CDR2: MRHNA, SNTAGT. The CDR3 has 16 amino acids. The CDR3 protein is CASSDLAGGSTDTQYF.

The chain joins TRBV28 to TRBJ2-7. CDR3 length: 11 amino acids. CDR1 and CDR2 (germline): MDHEN, SYDVKM. The CDR3 region is CASRKVDEQYF.

The gene calls are TRBV21-1 and TRBJ2-7; as DNA is missing, the TRBD1 call by TCRdb cannot be tested. TRBV21-1 is reported as a pseudogene. The CDR3 runs to 15 residues. This CDR3 reads CASSKGGVVGREQYF.

The rearrangement joins TRBV4-2 to TRBJ2-1; TCRdb designates TRBD1, a call that cannot be tested without DNA. There are 18 residues in the CDR3. Germline lookup yields CDR1 LGHNA and CDR2 YNFKEQ. CDR3: CASSITPYGTGGEFGQFF.

V usage is TRBV6-5 and J usage is TRBJ2-7; TCRdb selects TRBD1, and the lack of DNA leaves this call unchecked. The V gene's germline CDR1 is MNHEY and CDR2 SVGAGI. The CDR3 has 17 residues. This chain's CDR3 is CASSYATAGVSSYEQYF.

The chain recombines TRBV6-6 with TRBJ2-5; TCRdb gives TRBD1 as the D gene, but with no DNA this cannot be confirmed. Germline-derived CDR1 and CDR2 are MNHNY and SVGAGI (reference sequence). The CDR3 runs 14 residues. The CDR3 here is CASSPMGPQETQYF.

The genes are TRBV6-5 and TRBJ2-1. This CDR3 has 11 residues. Germline-derived CDR1 and CDR2 are MNHEY and SVGAGI. CDR3 sequence: CASRFANEQFF.

The CDR3 sequence is CASSSGQGARQPQHF. The V gene is TRBV19, the J gene TRBJ1-5; checking the TCRdb D call of TRBD1 is not possible without DNA. This CDR3 comprises 15 residues. Per the germline V gene, CDR1 is LNHDA and CDR2 is SQIVND (reference sequence).

V usage is TRBV10-3 and J usage is TRBJ2-3; the D gene TCRdb calls, TRBD2, cannot be checked with no DNA. The germline gives CDR1 ENHRY, CDR2 SYGVKD. The CDR3 is made up of 17 amino acids. The CDR3 sequence is CAISDPHSGGATDTQYF.

This sequence joins TRBV14 and TRBJ2-7; TCRdb's D call of TRBD1 is untestable without DNA. The CDR3 has 13 residues. CDR1 is SGHDN and CDR2 is FVKESK in the germline V gene. The CDR3 protein is CASSQQGSYEQYF.

V is TRBV28 and J is TRBJ2-7; checking the TCRdb D call of TRBD2 is not possible without DNA. The CDR3 consists of 13 residues. Germline CDR1 MDHEN, CDR2 SYDVKM. CDR3: CASSLAGWYEQYF.

This chain links TRBV28 with TRBJ2-7; TCRdb designates TRBD1, a call that cannot be tested without DNA. Looked up from germline, CDR1 is MDHEN and CDR2 is SYDVKM. The CDR3 has 15 amino acids. This chain's CDR3 is CASSFGDRAYYEQYF.

The V call is TRBV29-1, the J call TRBJ2-7; TCRdb's D gene call, TRBD1, goes unchecked for lack of DNA. The germline gives CDR1 SQVTM, CDR2 ANQGSEA. The CDR3 totals 15 residues. CDR3 sequence: CSVGAGGTASYEQYF.

Here the CDR3 reads CSVVRDRGSGELFF. This rearrangement joins TRBV29-1 to TRBJ2-2; the TCRdb call, TRBD1, lacks DNA for checking. Germline V lookup: CDR1 SQVTM, CDR2 ANQGSEA. The CDR3 is 14 residues long.

The chain recombines TRBV29-1 with TRBJ1-5; TCRdb reports TRBD1, a call that lacks DNA to check it against. The germline CDR1 and CDR2 sequences are SQVTM and ANQGSEA. The length of the CDR3 is 14 residues. The CDR3 is CSVDGDSRNQPQHF. The whole variable domain, filled in from reference TRBV29-1 and TRBJ1-5, reads SAVISQKPSRDICQRGTSLTIQCQVDSQVTMMFWYRQQPGQSLTLIATANQGSEATYESGFVIDKFPISRPNLTFSTLTVSNMSPEDSSIYLCSVDGDSRNQPQHFGDGTRLSIL.

This rearrangement joins TRBV14 to TRBJ2-7; TCRdb selects TRBD1, and the lack of DNA leaves this call unchecked. Germline CDR1 is SGHDN and CDR2 is FVKESK. The CDR3 consists of 16 residues. This chain's CDR3 is CASSQHPGQGVIEQYF. Based on the CDR3 plus reference TRBV14 and TRBJ2-7, the full variable domain is EAGVTQFPSHSVIEKGQTVTLRCDPISGHDNLYWYRRVMGKEIKFLLHFVKESKQDESGMPNNRFLAERTGGTYSTLKVQPAELEDSGVYFCASSQHPGQGVIEQYFGPGTRLTVT.